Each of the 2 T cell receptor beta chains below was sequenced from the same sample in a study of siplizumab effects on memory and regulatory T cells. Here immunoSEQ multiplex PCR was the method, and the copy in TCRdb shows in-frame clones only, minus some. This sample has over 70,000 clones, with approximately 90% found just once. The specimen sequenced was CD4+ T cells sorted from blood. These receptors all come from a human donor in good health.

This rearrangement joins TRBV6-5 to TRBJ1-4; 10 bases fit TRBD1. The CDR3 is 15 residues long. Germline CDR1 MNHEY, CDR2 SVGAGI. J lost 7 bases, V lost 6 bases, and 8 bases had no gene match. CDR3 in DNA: TGTGCCAGCAGACCGGGGACAGGGGTGGGTGAAAAACTGTTTTTT. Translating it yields CASRPGTGVGEKLFF.

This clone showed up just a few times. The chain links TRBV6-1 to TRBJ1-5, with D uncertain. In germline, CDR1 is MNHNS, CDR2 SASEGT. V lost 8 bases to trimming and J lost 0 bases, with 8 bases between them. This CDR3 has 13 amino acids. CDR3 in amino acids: CASQQNSNQPQHF. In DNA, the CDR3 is TGTGCCAGCCAACAGAATAGCAATCAGCCCCAGCATTTT.